These 18 T cell receptor beta chains were all obtained from the same sample, sequenced in a study of blood T cell repertoires in COVID-19. Method: immunoSEQ multiplex PCR; TCRdb's copy keeps in-frame clones and lacks some. There are about 150,000 clones in the sample; about 85% occur only once, and roughly 8.3% lies in the top ten. The specimen sequenced was peripheral blood. All receptors derive from a woman aged 55-69 years with COVID-19, enrolled during active disease.

The rearrangement joins TRBV6-4 to TRBJ2-1; D possibly corresponds to TRBD2 (6 bases). The CDR3 is 15 amino acids. CDR1 and CDR2 from the germline V gene are MRHNA and SNTAGT. Deletions cut 5 bases from V and 4 bases from J, with 15 bases between. The CDR3 DNA is TGTGCCAGCAGTCCCTCGGGAGAGGGGTACAATGAGCAGTTCTTC. The encoded protein is CASSPSGEGYNEQFF.

This rearrangement joins TRBV19 to TRBJ2-1; 7 bases match TRBD1. Germline CDR1 is LNHDA and CDR2 is SQIVND (reference sequence). The CDR3 is made up of 15 amino acids. Trimming took 5 bases from V and 2 from J; bases not matched to a gene: 6. The CDR3 region has the DNA TGTGCCAGTAGTGCCGGGACAGCGACCTACAATGAGCAGTTCTTC. It yields the protein CASSAGTATYNEQFF.

The CDR3 sequence is CASRTSGDYGYTF. CDR3 nucleotides: TGCGCCAGCAGGACCTCAGGGGACTATGGCTACACCTTC. V gene TRBV5-1 combines with J gene TRBJ1-2, with D maybe TRBD1 (6 bases). The CDR3 runs to 13 residues. Per germline, CDR1 SGHRS and CDR2 YFSETQ. V was shortened by 5 bases and J by 3 bases, with 11 bases between the two germline ends.

The chain links TRBV7-9 to TRBJ1-1, with TRBD1 matching 7 bases. This CDR3 has 15 amino acids. The germline gives CDR1 SEHNR, CDR2 FQNEAQ (reference sequence). J gave up 1 base and V 3 bases, and 5 bases lay outside the gene matches. The CDR3 region is CASSFREGANTEAFF. CDR3 coding DNA: TGTGCCAGCAGCTTTCGAGAGGGGGCGAACACTGAAGCTTTCTTT.

V and J are TRBV18 and TRBJ1-4, with TRBD1 as a possible D gene (5 bases). The CDR3 sequence is 15 residues long. The germline gives CDR1 KGHSH, CDR2 LQKENI. The V end lost 8 bases, the J end lost 2 bases, and 15 bases lay between the germline ends. The CDR3 nucleotides are TGTGCCAGCGGCCGGGGGTCCACGACTAATGAAAAACTGTTTTTT. It yields the protein CASGRGSTTNEKLFF.

The gene calls are TRBV7-6 and TRBJ2-5; TRBD2 might be the D (6 bases). CDR3 size: 15 residues. Trimming took off 1 base at V and 8 bases at J, with 17 bases between the two ends. The germline gives CDR1 SGHVS, CDR2 FNYEAQ. The CDR3 is CASSLGGLSTKTQYF. For the CDR3, the DNA is TGTGCCAGCAGCTTAGGGGGACTTAGTACGAAAACCCAGTACTTC.

This clone was seen more than once but under ten times. The rearrangement joins TRBV20-1 to TRBJ1-1; D gene uncertain. Germline V lookup: CDR1 DFQATT, CDR2 SNEGSKA (reference sequence). Trimming pared 3 bases from V and 8 bases from J, leaving 10 bases between. The length of the CDR3 is 11 residues. The CDR3 DNA sequence: TGCAGTGCTAGGGGGAGGGCCGAAGCTTTCTTT. Translation gives CSARGRAEAFF.

J is TRBJ2-2 and V is TRBV6-6; D unclear. Per germline, CDR1 MNHNY and CDR2 SVGAGI (reference sequence). The CDR3 runs 12 residues. Between the trimmed V and J ends, which lost 2 bases and 7 bases, there was a span of 5 bases. The CDR3 protein is CASSYPGGELFF. DNA of the CDR3: TGTGCCAGCAGTTACCCGGGCGGGGAGCTGTTTTTT.

The V gene is TRBV5-4, the J gene TRBJ2-7, with D possibly matching TRBD1 (6 bases). This CDR3 region has 14 residues. The V gene lost 5 bases and the J gene lost 7 bases, with 19 bases spanning the gap. Germline values: CDR1 SGHNT, CDR2 YYREEE (reference sequence). This chain's CDR3 is CASRMRTDSGEQYF. The CDR3 DNA sequence: TGTGCCAGCAGGATGAGGACAGATTCGGGGGAGCAGTACTTC.

The chain joins TRBV7-2 to TRBJ2-5, with D perhaps TRBD1 (6 bases). Looked up from germline, CDR1 is SGHTA and CDR2 is FQGNSA. V was pared by 5 bases and J by 1 base, with 14 bases between. CDR3 length equals 15 residues. The CDR3 sequence: CASSLKDRSQETQYF. The CDR3 coding sequence is TGTGCCAGCAGCCTCAAAGACAGGAGCCAAGAGACCCAGTACTTC. Complete variable domain (other parts from reference TRBV7-2 and TRBJ2-5): GAGVSQSPSNKVTEKGKDVELRCDPISGHTALYWYRQSLGQGLEFLIYFQGNSAPDKSGLPSDRFSAERTGGSVSTLTIQRTQQEDSAVYLCASSLKDRSQETQYFGPGTRLLVL.

Only one count was recorded for this clone. J is TRBJ2-1 and V is TRBV19, with 8 positions matching TRBD1. Per the germline V gene, CDR1 is LNHDA and CDR2 is SQIVND (reference sequence). This CDR3 has 16 residues. The V segment lost 3 bases and the J segment 4 bases; nucleotides outside the gene matches: 8. The CDR3 nucleotides read TGTGCCAGTAGTATGGCTGGGACAGGACCTTACAATGAGCAGTTCTTC. It is translated as CASSMAGTGPYNEQFF.

Only one count was recorded for this clone. This chain joins TRBV27 and TRBJ1-4; 8 nucleotides agree with TRBD1. This CDR3 has 17 residues. The germline V gene encodes CDR1 MNHEY and CDR2 SMNVEV (reference sequence). After removal of 6 bases from V and 0 bases from J, the junction contained 9 bases not matched to a gene. In DNA, the CDR3 is TGTGCCAGCAGCTCCGGGACAGGATATGCAACTAATGAAAAACTGTTTTTT. It encodes CASSSGTGYATNEKLFF.

The genes are TRBV10-2 and TRBJ1-3; 9 bases map to TRBD1. CDR3 length: 15 residues. The J segment lost 3 bases and the V segment lost 6 bases, leaving 6 bases of the junction unmatched. Germline CDR1 WSHSY, CDR2 SAAADI. The CDR3 nucleotides read TGCGCCAGCAGCTCCGGGACAGGGTTTGGAAACACCATATATTTT. Protein sequence: CASSSGTGFGNTIYF.

The chain couples TRBV2 to TRBJ1-5; 11 nucleotides align to TRBD1. The ends lost 6 bases at V and 4 bases at J; junction bases unmatched: 8. This CDR3 is built from 16 residues. Germline CDR1 SNHLY, CDR2 FYNNEI. The CDR3 loop is CASSSGTGGWNQPQHF. As DNA, the CDR3 is TGTGCCAGCAGCTCCGGGACAGGGGGTTGGAATCAGCCCCAGCATTTT.

This chain connects TRBV7-2 to TRBJ1-2, with 7 nucleotides matching TRBD1. The junction had 5 bases not matched to a gene; V was cut back by 2 bases and J by 11 bases. This CDR3 contains 12 residues. Germline lookup yields CDR1 SGHTA and CDR2 FQGNSA. CDR3 residues: CASSLRDSDYTF. In DNA, the CDR3 is TGTGCCAGCAGCTTACGGGACAGCGATTACACCTTC.

This clone occurred once. This sequence joins TRBV7-6 and TRBJ1-4, with 8 positions matching TRBD1. CDR3 length: 14 amino acids. Trimming took 3 bases from V and 8 from J; bases not matched to a gene: 5. Looked up from germline, CDR1 is SGHVS and CDR2 is FNYEAQ. The chain's CDR3 is CASSLQGADEKLFF. CDR3 nucleotide sequence: TGTGCCAGCAGCTTGCAGGGGGCGGACGAAAAACTGTTTTTT.

V is TRBV30 and J is TRBJ1-1, with 7 bases lining up with TRBD1. The CDR3 consists of 16 residues. Germline V CDR1 and CDR2: GTSNPN, SVGIG (reference sequence). With 7 bases clipped from V and 4 bases from J, the junction kept 18 bases outside the gene matches. The CDR3 DNA is TGTGCCTATTCGCCAGGCAGGGGGATCCGTGGCACTGAAGCTTTCTTT. This translates into CAYSPGRGIRGTEAFF.

The J gene is TRBJ2-7, the V gene TRBV6-5, with TRBD2 matching over 8 bases. This CDR3 spans 12 amino acids. Trimming cost V 8 bases and J 3 bases; bases outside gene matches: 3. Germline V gene data show CDR1 as MNHEY and CDR2 as SVGAGI. In nucleotides, the CDR3 is TGTGCCAGCCGGGGGGGGATCTACGAGCAGTACTTC. Translated, it gives CASRGGIYEQYF.